Presented here are 15 T cell receptor beta chains from one specimen sequenced in a study of CD8 T cells in ankylosing spondylitis. TCRdb re-analysed the 5' RACE reads in MiXCR, keeping a single row per CDR3 protein. This table has roughly 130,000 distinct CDR3 sequences, 7.5% to 9.5% appearing once. The sample taken for sequencing was synovial fluid, either unsorted or a sorted T cell fraction (not recorded which). The receptors stem from a male donor with ankylosing spondylitis.

The chain uses TRBV27 and TRBJ2-1, with D possibly TRBD1 on 6 matching bases. V gave up 6 bases and J gave up 7 bases, with 19 bases separating them. This CDR3 region has 15 residues. CDR1 is MNHEY and CDR2 is SMNVEV in the germline V gene (reference sequence). In DNA form, the CDR3 reads TGTGCCAGCAGGCACAGAGGGGGTGAACTGAATGAGCAGTTCTTC. Translated, it gives CASRHRGGELNEQFF.

This clonotype was observed at least ten times. The rearrangement joins TRBV5-1 to TRBJ1-1; no definite D call. Trimming pared 0 bases from V and 0 bases from J, leaving 9 bases between. The CDR3 contains 15 residues. CDR1 and CDR2 (germline): SGHRS, YFSETQ. CDR3 DNA sequence: TGCGCCAGCAGCTTGGATACTGGGGTGAACACTGAAGCTTTCTTT. Residues: CASSLDTGVNTEAFF.

This clonotype was seen repeatedly, ten times or more. This rearrangement joins TRBV3-1 to TRBJ2-1; the D is unclear. The CDR3 covers 14 residues. The V end lost 0 bases, the J end lost 2 bases, and 5 bases lay between the germline ends. Germline assignment: CDR1 LGHDT and CDR2 YNNKEL (reference sequence). The CDR3: CASSQDSTYNEQFF. The CDR3, as DNA: TGTGCCAGCAGCCAAGATTCGACCTACAATGAGCAGTTCTTC.

This clonotype was seen repeatedly, ten times or more. V gene TRBV18 combines with J gene TRBJ2-7; no definite D call. Germline V gene lookup returns CDR1 KGHSH and CDR2 LQKENI. The CDR3 is 12 residues long. Trimming removed 3 bases at V and 2 bases at J, with 5 bases between. The CDR3: CASSPPTYEQYF. CDR3 nucleotides: TGTGCCAGCTCACCCCCAACCTACGAGCAGTACTTC.

In this sample, this clonotype turned up many times. This chain connects TRBV29-1 to TRBJ2-1, with 7 nucleotides matching TRBD2. V lost 6 bases, J lost 0 bases, and 8 bases stayed unmatched. From germline, CDR1 is SQVTM and CDR2 ANQGSEA. The CDR3 extends over 15 amino acids. The CDR3 region has the DNA TGCAGCGTAGCTAGCGGAGTTGGCTCCTACAATGAGCAGTTCTTC. Translation gives CSVASGVGSYNEQFF.

In its sample, this clonotype was seen a few times. The J gene is TRBJ2-5, the V gene TRBV28; possible D gene TRBD1, 5 bases. Germline lookup yields CDR1 MDHEN and CDR2 SYDVKM. Trimming removed 8 bases at V and 1 base at J, with 14 bases between. The CDR3 consists of 14 residues. CDR3 sequence (DNA): TGTGCCAGCGTAGGGGCAGACTTCCAAGAGACCCAGTACTTC. Protein: CASVGADFQETQYF.

This clonotype was observed at least ten times. The chain combines TRBV2 with TRBJ1-2, with 8 bases identical to TRBD1. The CDR3 length is 13 residues. Per the germline V gene, CDR1 is SNHLY and CDR2 is FYNNEI. Trimming at V came to 4 bases and at J to 3 bases, leaving 1 base not matched to a gene. CDR3 DNA sequence: TGTGCCAGCAGTGCAGGGGGCGACTATGGCTACACCTTC. Its translation is CASSAGGDYGYTF.

In its sample, this clonotype was seen many times. The V and J genes are TRBV5-4 and TRBJ2-4; D possibly corresponds to TRBD1 (5 bases). The V gene's germline CDR1 is SGHNT and CDR2 YYREEE (reference sequence). This CDR3 is built from 14 residues. With 4 bases removed from V and 5 bases from J, the gap between germline ends came to 13 bases. The CDR3 DNA follows: TGTGCCAGCAGCCCATTGGGGCAGCAAAACATTCAGTACTTC. This encodes CASSPLGQQNIQYF.

The V and J genes are TRBV5-1 and TRBJ1-2, with D perhaps matching TRBD1 (6 bases). The CDR3 length is 14 residues. The ends were cut back, 1 base at V and 0 bases at J, with 7 bases in the middle. Germline assignment: CDR1 SGHRS and CDR2 YFSETQ. The CDR3 is CASSLRQANYGYTF. DNA for the CDR3: TGCGCCAGCAGCTTGAGACAGGCTAACTATGGCTACACCTTC. Looking up the rest from reference TRBV5-1 and TRBJ1-2 gives the full variable domain: KAGVTQTPRYLIKTRGQQVTLSCSPISGHRSVSWYQQTPGQGLQFLFEYFSETQRNKGNFPGRFSGRQFSNSRSEMNVSTLELGDSALYLCASSLRQANYGYTFGSGTRLTVV.

This clonotype was detected a few times. The chain has TRBV20-1 and TRBJ2-7; D might be TRBD2 (6 bases). The germline V gene encodes CDR1 DFQATT and CDR2 SNEGSKA (reference sequence). This CDR3 region has 15 residues. The V and J ends lost 3 bases and 1 base respectively, with 16 bases between them. The CDR3 nucleotides read TGCAGTGCTAGTGGTGTCGGGAGTTCTTCCTACGAGCAGTACTTC. Its protein product is CSASGVGSSSYEQYF.

The chain uses TRBV20-1 and TRBJ1-5; 7 nucleotides align to TRBD1. CDR1 and CDR2 (germline): DFQATT, SNEGSKA (reference sequence). The CDR3 loop spans 12 amino acids. Unmatched junction bases numbered 1, after V lost 3 bases and J lost 5 bases. CDR3 in amino acids: CSASQGDQPQHF. As DNA, the CDR3 is TGCAGTGCTAGCCAGGGGGATCAGCCCCAGCATTTT.

This clonotype was counted only a few times. This chain connects TRBV6-1 to TRBJ2-2; D not resolved. Germline CDR1 reads MNHNS; CDR2 reads SASEGT. The V gene lost 8 bases and the J gene lost 1 base, with 14 bases spanning the gap. The CDR3 consists of 15 residues. CDR3 DNA sequence: TGTGCCAGCGGCGTTGCGGCCAGGAACACCGGGGAGCTGTTTTTT. Amino acid sequence: CASGVAARNTGELFF.

This clonotype was seen at least ten times. The V call is TRBV7-2, the J call TRBJ2-1, with TRBD2 as a possible D gene (5 bases). Germline assignment: CDR1 SGHTA and CDR2 FQGNSA. V was trimmed by 2 bases and J by 6 bases, leaving 14 bases between them. CDR3 size: 15 residues. The CDR3 loop reads CASSLSFSEGNEQFF. Here the CDR3 DNA reads TGTGCCAGCAGCTTAAGTTTTTCAGAGGGCAATGAGCAGTTCTTC. The full variable domain, in which reference TRBV7-2 and TRBJ2-1 provide the parts outside the CDR3, is GAGVSQSPSNKVTEKGKDVELRCDPISGHTALYWYRQSLGQGLEFLIYFQGNSAPDKSGLPSDRFSAERTGGSVSTLTIQRTQQEDSAVYLCASSLSFSEGNEQFFGPGTRLTVL.

This clonotype was counted a few times. The rearrangement links TRBV20-1 to TRBJ2-3, with 9 nucleotides matching TRBD2. The CDR3 loop spans 17 amino acids. Germline CDR1 is DFQATT and CDR2 is SNEGSKA (reference sequence). V lost 0 bases, J lost 1 base, and 8 bases stayed unmatched. The DNA of the CDR3 is TGCAGTGCTAGAGATCCCGGTAGCGGGAGAGGCACAGATACGCAGTATTTT. It codes for CSARDPGSGRGTDTQYF.

This clonotype came up many times. The chain has TRBV20-1 and TRBJ1-2; weak D call: TRBD1 (6 bases). CDR3 length: 13 amino acids. From germline, CDR1 is DFQATT and CDR2 SNEGSKA (reference sequence). V lost 6 bases, J lost 3 bases, and 14 bases lay in between. The CDR3, as DNA: TGCAGTGCCTCAAGGACAGCGGACTATGGCTACACCTTC. Translation: CSASRTADYGYTF.